A single sample gave rise to the 17 T cell receptor beta chains below, sequenced in a study of blood T cell repertoires in COVID-19. The method was immunoSEQ multiplex PCR; TCRdb's version includes in-frame clones alone and lacks a portion of them. The sample has roughly 150,000 clones, under 90% seen once. Sequencing was carried out using PBMCs or T cells enriched from blood (not recorded which). The origin of the receptors is a woman aged 55-69 years who had recovered from COVID-19.

The chain uses TRBV11-2 and TRBJ1-5; no reliable D call. This CDR3 contains 12 residues. Germline lookup yields CDR1 SGHAT and CDR2 FQNNGV. V lost 5 bases, J lost 4 bases, and 6 bases lay in between. The CDR3 protein is CASSQTNQPQHF. The CDR3 region has the DNA TGTGCCAGCAGCCAGACTAATCAGCCCCAGCATTTT.

This clone has at least ten counts. The chain recombines TRBV13 with TRBJ1-1; 8 positions match TRBD1. Germline CDR1 and CDR2: PRHDT and FYEKMQ (reference sequence). The CDR3 loop spans 17 amino acids. The J segment lost 1 base and the V segment lost 5 bases, leaving 12 bases of the junction unmatched. The CDR3 region is CASSNRDRSTTNTEAFF. In DNA, the CDR3 is TGTGCCAGCAGCAACCGGGACAGGAGTACTACGAACACTGAAGCTTTCTTT. The entire variable domain, with the rest obtained from reference TRBV13 and TRBJ1-1, is as follows: AAGVIQSPRHLIKEKRETATLKCYPIPRHDTVYWYQQGPGQDPQFLISFYEKMQSDKGSIPDRFSAQQFSDYHSELNMSSLELGDSALYFCASSNRDRSTTNTEAFFGQGTRLTVV.

The chain joins TRBV20-1 to TRBJ2-4; TRBD2 matches 7 bases. J was trimmed by 9 bases and V by 5 bases; bases with no gene match: 4. Germline assignment: CDR1 DFQATT and CDR2 SNEGSKA (reference sequence). This CDR3 comprises 11 residues. CDR3 residues: CSAVTSPIQYF. CDR3 in DNA: TGCAGTGCTGTGACTAGCCCCATTCAGTACTTC.

This clone was seen just once. The rearrangement joins TRBV7-2 to TRBJ2-7; the D gene is possibly TRBD2 (6 bases). Germline V gene data show CDR1 as SGHTA and CDR2 as FQGNSA. The CDR3 is 15 amino acids. Trimming took off 7 bases at V and 3 bases at J, with 19 bases between the two ends. The CDR3 sequence: CASNPPGSGLYEQYF. The CDR3 nucleotides are TGTGCCAGCAACCCGCCGGGTAGCGGACTCTACGAGCAGTACTTC.

The J gene is TRBJ2-1, the V gene TRBV5-4; a weak D match, TRBD2 (5 bases). From germline, CDR1 is SGHNT and CDR2 YYREEE (reference sequence). With 7 bases removed from V and 5 bases from J, the gap between germline ends came to 10 bases. This CDR3 is 12 amino acids long. Here the CDR3 reads CASFHGDNEQFF. In DNA form, the CDR3 reads TGTGCCAGCTTCCACGGGGACAATGAGCAGTTCTTC.

The rearrangement joins TRBV15 to TRBJ2-3; D call uncertain. Germline lookup yields CDR1 LNHNV and CDR2 YYDKDF (reference sequence). Trimming shortened V by 2 bases and J by 1 base, and 10 bases separated the two germline ends. There are 15 residues in the CDR3. The CDR3 DNA is TGTGCCACCAGCAGACCCAGTGGTGGCACAGATACGCAGTATTTT. It translates to CATSRPSGGTDTQYF.

V gene TRBV18 combines with J gene TRBJ1-3, with D perhaps TRBD1 (6 bases). The germline gives CDR1 KGHSH, CDR2 LQKENI. V lost 1 base to trimming and J lost 0 bases, with 10 bases between them. The CDR3 runs 16 residues. The CDR3 DNA follows: TGTGCCAGCTCACCACAGGGGGGGAGCTCTGGAAACACCATATATTTT. Translating gives CASSPQGGSSGNTIYF.

V is TRBV5-1 and J is TRBJ2-3; 9 bases are a match to TRBD2. Germline V lookup: CDR1 SGHRS, CDR2 YFSETQ. This CDR3 region has 16 residues. V shed 0 bases, J shed 2 bases, and the junction held 4 bases outside the gene matches. CDR3 nucleotide sequence: TGCGCCAGCAGCTTGGGTCCTAGCGGGGCCACAGATACGCAGTATTTT. Translating gives CASSLGPSGATDTQYF.

J is TRBJ1-1 and V is TRBV5-6; 8 positions agree with TRBD1. With 3 bases clipped from V and 9 bases from J, the junction kept 7 bases outside the gene matches. The CDR3 length is 13 residues. Germline CDR1 SGHDT, CDR2 YYEEEE. The DNA of the CDR3 is TGTGCCAGCAGCTCCCAGGACAGGGCCAAAGCTTTCTTT. This gives the protein CASSSQDRAKAFF.

The chain couples TRBV6-5 to TRBJ1-2; 8 bases map to TRBD1. The CDR3 loop spans 14 amino acids. Germline CDR1 is MNHEY and CDR2 is SVGAGI. V lost 5 bases to trimming and J lost 2 bases; unmatched junction nucleotides: 4. CDR3 DNA: TGTGCCAGCAGTCAGAGACAGGGGAACTATGGCTACACCTTC. Amino acid sequence: CASSQRQGNYGYTF.

This clone was counted at least ten times. This chain links TRBV18 with TRBJ2-3; TRBD2 aligns across 7 bases. The CDR3 is made up of 14 amino acids. The ends lost 4 bases at V and 6 bases at J; junction bases unmatched: 7. Germline CDR1 KGHSH, CDR2 LQKENI. In nucleotides, the CDR3 is TGTGCCAGCTCACACTCTAGCGGCGCGGATACGCAGTATTTT. This translates into CASSHSSGADTQYF.

The chain combines TRBV19 with TRBJ2-7; 9 nucleotides match TRBD1. J gave up 6 bases and V 0 bases, and 6 bases lay outside the gene matches. This CDR3 region has 15 residues. Germline V lookup: CDR1 LNHDA, CDR2 SQIVND (reference sequence). Written as DNA, the CDR3 is TGTGCCAGTAGTATAGAAGGGACAGGGAAAGGCGAGCAGTACTTC. Amino acids: CASSIEGTGKGEQYF.

The chain joins TRBV29-1 to TRBJ2-2; 7 nucleotides line up with TRBD1. V lost 6 bases to trimming and J lost 7 bases; unmatched junction nucleotides: 8. The germline gives CDR1 SQVTM, CDR2 ANQGSEA. CDR3 length: 13 amino acids. This chain's CDR3 is CSVVQGQGGELFF. In DNA, the CDR3 is TGCAGCGTGGTACAGGGGCAGGGCGGGGAGCTGTTTTTT.

The rearrangement joins TRBV30 to TRBJ2-5, with D possibly matching TRBD1 (7 bases). Germline V gene lookup returns CDR1 GTSNPN and CDR2 SVGIG (reference sequence). The V gene lost 4 bases and the J gene lost 5 bases, with 20 bases spanning the gap. The CDR3 has 15 residues. Here the CDR3 DNA reads TGTGCCTGGACTCAAGATGGAGGGGGCGGGGAGACCCAGTACTTC. It specifies CAWTQDGGGGETQYF.

J is TRBJ1-1 and V is TRBV3-1 (or the pseudogene TRBV3-2); D not certain. Trimming cost V 7 bases and J 6 bases, with 15 bases left between them. CDR1 LGHDT and CDR2 YNNKEL come from the germline V gene (reference sequence). This CDR3 region has 13 residues. CDR3 bases: TGTGCCAGCACGACTAGGGAGGGTGCTGAAGCTTTCTTT. This translates into CASTTREGAEAFF.

The V call is TRBV2, the J call TRBJ2-1; TRBD2 agrees at 10 bases. The germline gives CDR1 SNHLY, CDR2 FYNNEI. CDR3 length equals 15 residues. V lost 5 bases, J lost 10 bases, and 11 bases stayed unmatched. The CDR3 loop is CASSTASGGQGEQFF. CDR3 DNA sequence: TGTGCCAGCAGTACGGCTAGCGGGGGCCAGGGGGAGCAGTTCTTC.

This clone was picked up one time. The gene calls are TRBV18 and TRBJ2-3; 7 nucleotides line up with TRBD2. Germline loops: CDR1 KGHSH, CDR2 LQKENI. This CDR3 is built from 12 residues. With 6 bases clipped from V and 6 bases from J, the junction kept 3 bases outside the gene matches. The CDR3 coding sequence is TGTGCCAGCTCCGAGACTAGCGATACGCAGTATTTT. Residues: CASSETSDTQYF.